This TCR beta chain came from a study of blood T cell repertoires in COVID-19. About the study: Acute and convalescent COVID-19 samples came from the United States, Italy and Spain. PBMCs, B-cell-depleted T cells, or T cells provided the cDNA or gDNA that made up the material.

How the authors handled the data: For nucleated cells, counts were estimated from reference gene primer amplification. Data came from immunoSEQ multiplex PCR; TCRdb stores just in-frame clones and leaves some out. V and J calls plus clone size are reproduced from that table; the DNA served to infer D and trimming. Of 92,000 or so clones listed, 72% are singletons. The V segment lost 1 base and the J segment 8 bases; nucleotides outside the gene matches: 9. Germline V lookup: CDR1 MGHRA, CDR2 YSYEKL. This CDR3 comprises 15 residues. This clone was detected only a few times. What was sequenced was peripheral blood. The origin of this receptor is an elderly woman with acute or convalescent COVID-19. V and J are TRBV4-1 and TRBJ1-1; the match to TRBD1 covers 8 bases. The CDR3: CASSQAAATGVEAFF. The CDR3 DNA follows: TGCGCCAGCAGCCAAGCCGCCGCGACAGGGGTCGAAGCTTTCTTT.